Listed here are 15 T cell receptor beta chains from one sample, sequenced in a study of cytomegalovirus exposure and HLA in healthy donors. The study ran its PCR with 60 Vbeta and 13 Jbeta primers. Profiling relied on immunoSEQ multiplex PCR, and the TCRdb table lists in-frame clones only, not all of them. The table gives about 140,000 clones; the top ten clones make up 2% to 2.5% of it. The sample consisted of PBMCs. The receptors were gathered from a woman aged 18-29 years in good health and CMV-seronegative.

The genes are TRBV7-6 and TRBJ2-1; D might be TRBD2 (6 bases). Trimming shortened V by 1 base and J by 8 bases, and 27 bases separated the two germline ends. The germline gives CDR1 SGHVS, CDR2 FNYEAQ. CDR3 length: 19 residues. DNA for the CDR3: TGTGCCAGCAGCTTAGTATGGAGGGCCACAAACGTCTCTTTCGATGAGCAGTTCTTC. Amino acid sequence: CASSLVWRATNVSFDEQFF.

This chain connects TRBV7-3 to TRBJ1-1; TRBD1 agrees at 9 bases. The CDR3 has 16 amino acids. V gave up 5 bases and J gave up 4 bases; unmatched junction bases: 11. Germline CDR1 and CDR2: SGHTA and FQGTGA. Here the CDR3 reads CASSAEPQGASTEAFF. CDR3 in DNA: TGTGCCAGCAGCGCGGAACCACAGGGGGCGAGCACTGAAGCTTTCTTT. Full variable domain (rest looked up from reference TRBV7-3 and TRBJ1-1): GAGVSQTPSNKVTEKGKYVELRCDPISGHTALYWYRQSLGQGPEFLIYFQGTGAADDSGLPNDRFFAVRPEGSVSTLKIQRTERGDSAVYLCASSAEPQGASTEAFFGQGTRLTVV.

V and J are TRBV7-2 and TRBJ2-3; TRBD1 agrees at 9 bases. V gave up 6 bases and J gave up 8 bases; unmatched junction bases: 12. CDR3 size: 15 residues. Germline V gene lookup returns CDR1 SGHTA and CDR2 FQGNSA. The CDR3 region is CASSHPDRGGRTQYF. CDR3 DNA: TGTGCCAGCAGTCACCCGGACAGGGGAGGCCGTACGCAGTATTTT.

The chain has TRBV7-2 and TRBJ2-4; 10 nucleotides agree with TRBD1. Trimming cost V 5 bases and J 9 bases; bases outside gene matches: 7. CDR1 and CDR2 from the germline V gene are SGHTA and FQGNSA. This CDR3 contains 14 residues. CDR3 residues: CASSMDRGSAIQYF. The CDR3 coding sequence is TGTGCCAGCAGCATGGACAGGGGGTCGGCCATTCAGTACTTC.

The DNA for the CDR3 is TGTGCCAGCAGTTCCCCCGGACTAGCTTTCTACGAGCAGTACTTC. Encoded protein: CASSSPGLAFYEQYF. This chain links TRBV27 with TRBJ2-7; TRBD2 matches 8 bases. The germline CDR1 and CDR2 sequences are MNHEY and SMNVEV (reference sequence). The CDR3 extends over 15 amino acids. Trimming removed 4 bases from V and 3 bases from J; junction bases left unmatched: 8.

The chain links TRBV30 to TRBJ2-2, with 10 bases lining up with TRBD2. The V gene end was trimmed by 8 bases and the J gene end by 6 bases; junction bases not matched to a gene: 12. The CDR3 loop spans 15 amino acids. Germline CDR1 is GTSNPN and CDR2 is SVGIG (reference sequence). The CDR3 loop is CAGEELLAGAGELFF. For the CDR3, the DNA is TGTGCCGGAGAGGAGCTCCTAGCGGGAGCCGGGGAGCTGTTTTTT. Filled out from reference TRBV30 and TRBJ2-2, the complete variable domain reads SQTIHQWPATLVQPVGSPLSLECTVEGTSNPNLYWYRQAAGRGLQLLFYSVGIGQISSEVPQNLSASRPQDRQFILSSKKLLLSDSGFYLCAGEELLAGAGELFFGEGSRLTVL.

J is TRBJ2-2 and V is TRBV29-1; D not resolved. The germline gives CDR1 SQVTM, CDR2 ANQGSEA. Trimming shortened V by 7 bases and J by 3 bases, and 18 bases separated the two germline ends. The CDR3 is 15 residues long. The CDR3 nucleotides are TGCAGCGCCGTCACGACTTGGTCCTACACCGGGGAGCTGTTTTTT. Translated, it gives CSAVTTWSYTGELFF.

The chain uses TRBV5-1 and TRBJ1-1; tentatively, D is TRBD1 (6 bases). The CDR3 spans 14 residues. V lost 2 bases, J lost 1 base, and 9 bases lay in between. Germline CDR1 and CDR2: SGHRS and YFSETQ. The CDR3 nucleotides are TGCGCCAGCAGCTTTACAGGGCGGAACACTGAAGCTTTCTTT. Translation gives CASSFTGRNTEAFF.

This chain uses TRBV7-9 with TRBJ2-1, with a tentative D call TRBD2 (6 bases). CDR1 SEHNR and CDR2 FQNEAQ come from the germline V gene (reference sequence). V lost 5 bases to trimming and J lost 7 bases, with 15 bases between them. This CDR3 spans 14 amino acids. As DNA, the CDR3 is TGTGCCAGCAGCCACCCGGACTACCCGAATGAGCAGTTCTTC. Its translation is CASSHPDYPNEQFF.

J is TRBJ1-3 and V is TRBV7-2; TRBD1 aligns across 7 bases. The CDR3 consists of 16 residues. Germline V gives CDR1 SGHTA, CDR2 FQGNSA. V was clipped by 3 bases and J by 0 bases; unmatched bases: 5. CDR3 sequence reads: CASSLDRSNSGNTIYF. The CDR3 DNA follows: TGTGCCAGCAGCTTGGACAGGTCGAACTCTGGAAACACCATATATTTT.

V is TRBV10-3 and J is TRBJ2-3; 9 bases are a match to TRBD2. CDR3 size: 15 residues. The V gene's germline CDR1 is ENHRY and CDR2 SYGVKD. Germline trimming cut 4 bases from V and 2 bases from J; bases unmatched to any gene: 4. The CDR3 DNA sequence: TGTGCCATCAGTGCTAGCGGGACGTCCACAGATACGCAGTATTTT. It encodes CAISASGTSTDTQYF.

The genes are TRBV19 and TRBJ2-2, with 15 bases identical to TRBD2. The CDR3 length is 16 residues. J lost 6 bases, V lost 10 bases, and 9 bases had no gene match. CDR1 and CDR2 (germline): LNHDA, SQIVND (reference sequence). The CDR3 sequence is CATTGLAGGPPGELFF. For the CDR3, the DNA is TGTGCCACTACCGGACTAGCGGGAGGGCCCCCCGGGGAGCTGTTTTTT. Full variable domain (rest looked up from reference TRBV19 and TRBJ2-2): DGGITQSPKYLFRKEGQNVTLSCEQNLNHDAMYWYRQDPGQGLRLIYYSQIVNDFQKGDIAEGYSVSREKKESFPLTVTSAQKNPTAFYLCATTGLAGGPPGELFFGEGSRLTVL.

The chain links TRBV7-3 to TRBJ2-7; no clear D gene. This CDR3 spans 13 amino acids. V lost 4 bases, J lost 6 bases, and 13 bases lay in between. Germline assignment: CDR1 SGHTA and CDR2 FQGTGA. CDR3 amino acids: CASSSTTATEQYF. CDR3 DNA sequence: TGTGCCAGCAGCTCCACTACCGCCACCGAGCAGTACTTC.

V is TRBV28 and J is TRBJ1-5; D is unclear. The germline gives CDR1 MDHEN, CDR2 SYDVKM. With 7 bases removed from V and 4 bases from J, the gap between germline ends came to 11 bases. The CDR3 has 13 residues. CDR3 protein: CASKQDQNQPQHF. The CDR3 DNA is TGTGCCAGCAAGCAGGATCAGAATCAGCCCCAGCATTTT. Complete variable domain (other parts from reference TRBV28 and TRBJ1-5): DVKVTQSSRYLVKRTGEKVFLECVQDMDHENMFWYRQDPGLGLRLIYFSYDVKMKEKGDIPEGYSVSREKKERFSLILESASTNQTSMYLCASKQDQNQPQHFGDGTRLSIL.

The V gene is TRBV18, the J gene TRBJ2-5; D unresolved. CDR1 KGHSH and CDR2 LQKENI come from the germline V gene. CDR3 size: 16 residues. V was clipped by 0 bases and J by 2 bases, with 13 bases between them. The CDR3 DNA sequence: TGTGCCAGCTCACCACCTCGAGGTACCGGGCAAGAGACCCAGTACTTC. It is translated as CASSPPRGTGQETQYF.